This TCR beta chain originates from a study of early stage breast cancer tumors. The germline V gene encodes CDR1 LGHNA and CDR2 YNFKEQ. The CDR3 is made up of 16 amino acids. After removal of 3 bases from V and 2 bases from J, the junction contained 4 bases not matched to a gene. This normal breast sample came from a site about 1.8-4.5 cm away from the tumor. The method was immunoSEQ multiplex PCR; TCRdb's version includes in-frame clones alone and lacks a portion of them. The sample carries roughly 10,000 clones, roughly 79% recorded once. Source material: normal breast tissue next to the tumor. The sequence was obtained from a person aged 35-49 years with breast cancer. The chain recombines TRBV4-2 with TRBJ2-2; 9 positions match TRBD2. The CDR3 DNA sequence: TGTGCCAGCAGCCACGGTAGCGGGAGAAACACCGGGGAGCTGTTTTTT. Residues: CASSHGSGRNTGELFF.